This entry features one T cell receptor (beta chain) sequence. Its antigen is currently unknown. Germline V gives CDR1 LGHNA, CDR2 YSLEER. CDR3 size: 18 residues. V was shortened by 0 bases and J by 3 bases, with 21 bases between the two germline ends. Sequencing was performed with immunoSEQ multiplex PCR; in TCRdb, only in-frame clones are kept and a portion is missing. The sample lists about 30,000 clones; around 83% were seen once. The entry originates in a study of a mutant IDH1 vaccine in newly diagnosed glioma. Study as a whole: Eight vaccine doses were administered to patients at weeks 1, 3, 5, 7, 11, 15, 19 and 23. With temozolomide cycles, or 4-6 weeks after radiotherapy alone, vaccination was started. Of the patients given treatment, 62.5% were male and approximately 40% were female, and a mean age of approximately 40 years was recorded. Patients had received radiotherapy, temozolomide, or both previously, most receiving both.

Stated time point: week 5, during vaccination. A 20-mer mutant IDH1 peptide at 300 ug was injected subcutaneously with topical imiquimod. This sample comprised PBMCs, obtained from a glioma patient whose treatment included an IDH1 peptide vaccine. This chain connects TRBV4-3 to TRBJ2-7; D may be TRBD1 or TRBD2 (5 bases each). The sequence was obtained from a man aged 25 to 40 with glioma. The CDR3 DNA is TGCGCCAGCAGCCAAGATCGCACAAAGGGACCTGAGCTCTACGAGCAGTACTTC. Its protein product is CASSQDRTKGPELYEQYF.